The 14 T cell receptor beta chains given below trace back to one sample, sequenced in a study of T-cell memory formation after mild COVID-19. TCRdb re-derived calls from the 5' RACE reads in MiXCR, one entry per CDR3 protein. The repertoire holds around 62,000 distinct CDR3 sequences, with roughly 26% as singletons. Sequencing was performed on PBMCs or a T cell subset sorted from them (not recorded which). The source of these receptors is a man between 18 and 29 years old who had mild COVID-19 (a few samples of this study predate the infection). Cell type and time point are not known.

This clonotype was counted between two and nine times. CDR3 in DNA: TGTGCCAGCAGCTTAGATTCTTCTGAGACCCAGTACTTC. It encodes CASSLDSSETQYF. This chain links TRBV7-2 with TRBJ2-5; unclear D gene. This CDR3 region has 13 residues. Deletions cut 1 base from V and 5 bases from J, with 8 bases between. Germline V gives CDR1 SGHTA, CDR2 FQGNSA.

This clonotype was picked up a small number of times. The rearrangement links TRBV15 to TRBJ2-7; weak D call: TRBD1 (6 bases). The CDR3 length is 16 residues. Per the germline V gene, CDR1 is LNHNV and CDR2 is YYDKDF (reference sequence). V was cut by 0 bases and J by 0 bases, with 12 bases left in between. The CDR3 region is CATSREGQGGSYEQYF. In nucleotides, the CDR3 is TGTGCCACCAGCAGAGAGGGTCAAGGGGGCTCCTACGAGCAGTACTTC. The full variable domain, in which reference TRBV15 and TRBJ2-7 provide the parts outside the CDR3, is DAMVIQNPRYQVTQFGKPVTLSCSQTLNHNVMYWYQQKSSQAPKLLFHYYDKDFNNEADTPDNFQSRRPNTSFCFLDIRSPGLGDTAMYLCATSREGQGGSYEQYFGPGTRLTVT.

This clonotype was observed a few times. DNA for the CDR3: TGTGCCAGCAGCCCGGACGGATTCTCCTACGAGCAGTACTTC. Protein sequence: CASSPDGFSYEQYF. The chain recombines TRBV12-3 or TRBV12-4 with TRBJ2-7; D gene ambiguous. This CDR3 spans 14 amino acids. V dropped 6 bases and J dropped 0 bases, with 12 bases sitting between them.

This clonotype turned up a few times. The chain combines TRBV7-9 with TRBJ2-7; possibly TRBD1 for D (8 bases). Germline values: CDR1 SEHNR, CDR2 FQNEAQ (reference sequence). This CDR3 contains 15 residues. Trimming shortened V by 1 base and J by 0 bases, and 10 bases separated the two germline ends. The CDR3 protein is CASSLDRGGSYEQYF. The DNA for the CDR3 is TGTGCCAGCAGCTTAGACAGGGGGGGCTCCTACGAGCAGTACTTC.

By share, this clonotype ranks as medium-sized. The genes are TRBV29-1 and TRBJ2-7; maybe TRBD1 (6 bases). Trimming removed 6 bases from V and 1 base from J, with 13 bases in between. Per the germline V gene, CDR1 is SQVTM and CDR2 is ANQGSEA. This CDR3 has 13 amino acids. The CDR3 is CSVYTGSSYEQYF. The DNA for the CDR3 is TGCAGCGTATATACAGGGTCATCCTACGAGCAGTACTTC.

The rearrangement uses TRBV3-1 and TRBJ1-2; D gene ambiguous. With 0 bases removed from V and 3 bases from J, the gap between germline ends came to 14 bases. The V gene's germline CDR1 is LGHDT and CDR2 YNNKEL (reference sequence). This CDR3 is 16 amino acids long. CDR3 amino acids: CASSQDAAGLYYGYTF. As DNA, the CDR3 is TGTGCCAGCAGCCAAGATGCGGCGGGTCTATACTATGGCTACACCTTC.

The chain carries TRBV28 and TRBJ2-7; no firm D call. Trimming took off 7 bases at V and 4 bases at J, with 14 bases between the two ends. The CDR3 sequence is 13 residues long. Germline values: CDR1 MDHEN, CDR2 SYDVKM. The CDR3 loop reads CASTSDRRYEQYV. CDR3 nucleotide sequence: TGTGCCAGCACTTCGGATCGGCGATACGAGCAGTACGTC.

This clonotype was recorded a few times. The V and J genes are TRBV28 and TRBJ2-3; 10 bases fit TRBD2. This CDR3 spans 13 amino acids. Unmatched junction bases numbered 3, after V lost 6 bases and J lost 6 bases. CDR1 and CDR2 from the germline V gene are MDHEN and SYDVKM. This CDR3 reads CASRLAGVDTQYF. DNA for the CDR3: TGTGCCAGCAGGCTAGCGGGGGTTGATACGCAGTATTTT.

The CDR3 is CASSLVIGQGNQPQHF. The CDR3 coding sequence is TGTGCCAGCAGCTTAGTGATAGGTCAGGGGAATCAGCCCCAGCATTTT. This chain connects TRBV7-2 to TRBJ1-5; the D gene is possibly TRBD1 (6 bases). V lost 1 base and J lost 4, with 14 bases in between. CDR3 length: 16 amino acids. Germline V gene sequence: CDR1 SGHTA, CDR2 FQGNSA.

This clonotype came up many times. V gene TRBV20-1 combines with J gene TRBJ2-7; 10 nucleotides agree with TRBD1. This CDR3 has 14 residues. Trimming cost V 1 base and J 6 bases; bases outside gene matches: 6. Looked up from germline, CDR1 is DFQATT and CDR2 is SNEGSKA (reference sequence). CDR3 region: CSARVRDRGSEQYF. In DNA form, the CDR3 reads TGCAGTGCTAGAGTTCGGGACAGGGGTTCCGAGCAGTACTTC.

J is TRBJ2-1 and V is TRBV19; D ambiguous. Germline assignment: CDR1 LNHDA and CDR2 SQIVND (reference sequence). Trimming removed 4 bases from V and 6 bases from J, with 19 bases in between. The CDR3 contains 16 residues. The CDR3 is CASSTGPAKPFNEQFF. CDR3 bases: TGTGCCAGTAGTACCGGACCGGCCAAGCCTTTCAATGAGCAGTTCTTC. The whole variable domain, remainder taken from reference TRBV19 and TRBJ2-1, is DGGITQSPKYLFRKEGQNVTLSCEQNLNHDAMYWYRQDPGQGLRLIYYSQIVNDFQKGDIAEGYSVSREKKESFPLTVTSAQKNPTAFYLCASSTGPAKPFNEQFFGPGTRLTVL.

The V and J genes are TRBV28 and TRBJ1-6; D not certain. V was pared by 4 bases and J by 7 bases, with 11 bases between. There are 14 residues in the CDR3. Germline CDR1 is MDHEN and CDR2 is SYDVKM. The CDR3 bases are TGTGCCAGCAGTTCGATGGGCGGAAATTCACCCCTCCACTTT. Translated: CASSSMGGNSPLHF.

There are a few counts of this clonotype. The chain uses TRBV7-9 and TRBJ2-5, with TRBD1 identical over 7 bases. Germline V gives CDR1 SEHNR, CDR2 FQNEAQ (reference sequence). The CDR3 is made up of 18 amino acids. The J segment lost 4 bases and the V segment lost 2 bases, leaving 16 bases of the junction unmatched. CDR3: CASSLSAPSTGERETQYF. The DNA for the CDR3 is TGTGCCAGCAGCTTATCTGCCCCCTCCACAGGGGAAAGAGAGACCCAGTACTTC.

The rearrangement links TRBV5-1 to TRBJ2-1; TRBD2 agrees at 13 bases. Germline loops: CDR1 SGHRS, CDR2 YFSETQ. CDR3 length: 15 amino acids. The ends lost 3 bases at V and 8 bases at J; junction bases unmatched: 5. The CDR3 DNA reads TGCGCCAGCAGCTCCACTAGCGGGGGGGCTTATGAGCAGTTCTTC. Translated: CASSSTSGGAYEQFF.